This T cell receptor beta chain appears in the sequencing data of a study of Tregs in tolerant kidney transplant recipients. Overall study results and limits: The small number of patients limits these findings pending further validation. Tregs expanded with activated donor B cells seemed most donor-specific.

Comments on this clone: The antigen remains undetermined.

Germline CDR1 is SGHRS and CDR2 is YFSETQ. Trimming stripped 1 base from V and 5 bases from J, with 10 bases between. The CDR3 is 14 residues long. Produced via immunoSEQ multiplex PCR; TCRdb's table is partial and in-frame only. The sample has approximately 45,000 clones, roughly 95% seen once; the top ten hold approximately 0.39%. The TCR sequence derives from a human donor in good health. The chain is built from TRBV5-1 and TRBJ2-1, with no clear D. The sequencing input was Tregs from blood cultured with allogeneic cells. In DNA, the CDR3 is TGCGCCAGCAGCTTGTTAGGCAGCAACAATGAGCAGTTCTTC. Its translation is CASSLLGSNNEQFF.